Presented here are 13 T cell receptor beta chains from one specimen sequenced in a study of OX40 agonist ivuxolimab in advanced cancers. Assay used: immunoSEQ multiplex PCR; TCRdb lists only in-frame clones, some missing. Here the sample spans approximately 110,000 clones, about 90% being singletons. The sequences come from CD4+ or CD8+ T cells sorted from blood, collected in a trial of the OX40 agonist ivuxolimab. All receptors derive from an adult with an advanced solid tumor such as melanoma, head and neck, liver or kidney cancer.

With respect to this clone: Germline is not matched at one junction end, which may reflect a read error. DNA for the CDR3: TGTGCCAGCAGCTACTACACAGATACGCAGTATTTT. Protein sequence: CASSYYTDTQYF. The chain links TRBV6-6 to TRBJ2-3, with D unresolved. There are 12 residues in the CDR3. CDR1 is MNHNY and CDR2 is SVGAGI in the germline V gene (reference sequence).

This chain links TRBV6-1 with TRBJ1-4; possibly TRBD1 for D (5 bases). The V gene lost 2 bases and the J gene lost 0 bases, with 10 bases spanning the gap. Germline CDR1 and CDR2: MNHNS and SASEGT. The CDR3 loop spans 16 amino acids. CDR3 loop: CASSELRGSTNEKLFF. The CDR3, as DNA: TGTGCCAGCAGTGAATTAAGGGGTTCAACTAATGAAAAACTGTTTTTT.

V usage is TRBV21-1 and J usage is TRBJ2-3; TRBD2, the D gene given by the table, was not confirmed from the DNA. TRBV21-1 is labeled a pseudogene. The CDR3 consists of 19 residues. The CDR3 region is CASSNHEGEVAGAGDTQYF. CDR3 bases: TGTGCCAGCAGCAACCACGAGGGGGAGGTGGCGGGAGCCGGAGATACGCAGTATTTT.

The chain has TRBV28 and TRBJ1-4, with 7 bases fitting TRBD1. J gave up 1 base and V 3 bases, and 5 bases lay outside the gene matches. CDR3 length: 16 amino acids. Germline CDR1 MDHEN, CDR2 SYDVKM. CDR3 nucleotides: TGTGCCAGCAGTTTTAAAGGGGGCCGAACTAATGAAAAACTGTTTTTT. Its translation is CASSFKGGRTNEKLFF.

The V and J genes are TRBV28 and TRBJ1-1; no reliable D call. The CDR3 contains 13 residues. The germline gives CDR1 MDHEN, CDR2 SYDVKM. Trimming removed 10 bases from V and 2 bases from J, with 14 bases in between. The CDR3 region is CAILGNVNTEAFF. CDR3 bases: TGTGCCATCCTAGGGAACGTAAACACTGAAGCTTTCTTT.

The gene calls are TRBV6-5 and TRBJ2-5, with D possibly being TRBD2 (6 bases). CDR3 length equals 14 residues. Germline loops: CDR1 MNHEY, CDR2 SVGAGI. V lost 6 bases to trimming and J lost 1 base, with 12 bases between them. CDR3 sequence reads: CASSSRDFQETQYF. The DNA of the CDR3 is TGTGCCAGCAGCTCTCGGGACTTCCAAGAGACCCAGTACTTC.

The V call is TRBV9, the J call TRBJ2-1; D perhaps matches TRBD1 (5 bases). V was shortened by 2 bases and J by 4 bases, with 13 bases between the two germline ends. In germline, CDR1 is SGDLS, CDR2 YYNGEE. The CDR3 covers 15 residues. CDR3 DNA sequence: TGTGCCAGCAGCGTTGGAGAAGGGGCGTACAATGAGCAGTTCTTC. It specifies CASSVGEGAYNEQFF.

This chain connects TRBV28 to TRBJ2-1; perhaps TRBD2 as D (6 bases). The CDR3 spans 14 residues. Germline V lookup: CDR1 MDHEN, CDR2 SYDVKM. V dropped 4 bases and J dropped 7 bases, with 14 bases sitting between them. The CDR3 DNA reads as TGTGCCAGCAGTTCCGGGGGTTCTATTAATGAGCAGTTCTTC. Translation gives CASSSGGSINEQFF.

J is TRBJ2-5 and V is TRBV18; a weak D match, TRBD2 (6 bases). The end of the DNA aligns better with TRBJ2-7, so the J call may be wrong. This CDR3 is built from 11 residues. The germline gives CDR1 KGHSH, CDR2 LQKENI. The CDR3 DNA reads TGTGCCAGCTCACGACTAGACGAGCAGTACTTC. Amino acid sequence: CASSRLDEQYF.

The CDR3 sequence is CASSPPGSIHEQYF. The CDR3 DNA follows: TGTGCCAGCAGTCCCCCCGGGAGTATCCACGAGCAGTACTTC. J is TRBJ2-7 and V is TRBV28, with D possibly being TRBD2 (6 bases). This CDR3 has 14 residues. V was pared by 5 bases and J by 5 bases, with 16 bases between. Germline CDR1 MDHEN, CDR2 SYDVKM.

The chain joins TRBV5-1 to TRBJ1-2, with 8 bases lining up with TRBD1. V dropped 1 base and J dropped 7; count of bases not matched to a gene: 6. Germline V gene lookup returns CDR1 SGHRS and CDR2 YFSETQ. The CDR3 is 14 residues long. DNA of the CDR3: TGCGCCAGCAGCTTGCAGGGGGCGATGCGTGGCTACACCTTC. The encoded protein is CASSLQGAMRGYTF.

The rearrangement joins TRBV7-8 to TRBJ1-5, with D possibly TRBD1 on 5 matching bases. The CDR3 loop spans 14 amino acids. V was clipped by 1 base and J by 3 bases, with 7 bases between them. Per the germline V gene, CDR1 is SGHVS and CDR2 is FQNEAQ. CDR3 bases: TGTGCCAGCAGCTTAGTGGACATCAATCAGCCCCAGCATTTT. Translated, it gives CASSLVDINQPQHF.

The rearrangement links TRBV11-2 to TRBJ1-1, with D perhaps TRBD1 (6 bases). Trimming removed 5 bases at V and 1 base at J, with 11 bases between. Germline assignment: CDR1 SGHAT and CDR2 FQNNGV. This CDR3 has 14 amino acids. For the CDR3, the DNA is TGTGCCAGCAGCCAACAAGGGGGGAACACTGAAGCTTTCTTT. Amino acids: CASSQQGGNTEAFF.